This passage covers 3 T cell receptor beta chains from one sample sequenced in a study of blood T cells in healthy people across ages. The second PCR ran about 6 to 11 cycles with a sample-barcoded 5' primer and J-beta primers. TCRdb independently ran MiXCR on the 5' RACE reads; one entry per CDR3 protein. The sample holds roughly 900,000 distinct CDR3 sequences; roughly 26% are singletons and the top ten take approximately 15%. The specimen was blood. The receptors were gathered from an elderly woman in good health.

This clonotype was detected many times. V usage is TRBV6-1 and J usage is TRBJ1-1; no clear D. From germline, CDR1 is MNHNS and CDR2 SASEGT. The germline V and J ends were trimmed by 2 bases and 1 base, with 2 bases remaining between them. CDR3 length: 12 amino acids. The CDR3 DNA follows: TGTGCCAGCAGTGAAAAGAACACTGAAGCTTTCTTT. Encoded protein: CASSEKNTEAFF.

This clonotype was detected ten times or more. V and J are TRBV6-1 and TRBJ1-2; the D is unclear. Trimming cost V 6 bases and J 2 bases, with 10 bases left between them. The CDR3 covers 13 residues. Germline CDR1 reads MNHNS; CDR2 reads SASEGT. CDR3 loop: CASRGSTNYGYTF. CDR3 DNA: TGTGCCAGCAGGGGGTCGACCAACTATGGCTACACCTTC.

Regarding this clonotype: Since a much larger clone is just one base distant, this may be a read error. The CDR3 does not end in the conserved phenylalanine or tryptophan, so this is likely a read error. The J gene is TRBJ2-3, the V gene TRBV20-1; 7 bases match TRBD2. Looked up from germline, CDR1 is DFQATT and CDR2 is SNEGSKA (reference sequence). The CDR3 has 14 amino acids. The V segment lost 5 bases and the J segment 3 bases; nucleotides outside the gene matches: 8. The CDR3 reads CSAPERGQTDTQYL. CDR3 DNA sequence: TGCAGTGCTCCTGAGCGGGGTCAGACAGATACGCAGTATTTG.